The T cell receptor beta chain under discussion was sequenced for a study of identical twins. With 1 base removed from V and 11 bases from J, the gap between germline ends came to 23 bases. The CDR3 length is 16 residues. Per germline, CDR1 SEHNR and CDR2 FQNEAQ (reference sequence). This clonotype was seen a single time. What it binds is not known. Carrying unique molecular identifiers, the cDNA also gained a universal primer site through template switching. TCRdb fed the 5' RACE reads into MiXCR, producing one record per CDR3 protein. The top ten clones hold less than 0.35% of a sample with 1,800,000 or so distinct CDR3 sequences, roughly 35% of them seen once. In every case, the donor was a healthy Caucasian. General study findings and limits: Out-of-frame TCR alpha sharing observed in monozygotic twins exceeded model estimates. There were fewer insertions in abundant cord blood beta clonotypes, but memory repertoires showed no such pattern.

The sequenced material came from cord blood. The V and J genes are TRBV7-9 and TRBJ2-5, with a possible D match to TRBD2 (5 bases). The TCR was taken from a newborn girl in good health. The CDR3 here is CASSLGLPGTGNEQYF. As DNA, the CDR3 is TGTGCCAGCAGCTTAGGTCTTCCGGGAACGGGTAATGAGCAGTACTTC. The variable domain in full, completed from reference TRBV7-9 and TRBJ2-5, reads DTGVSQNPRHKITKRGQNVTFRCDPISEHNRLYWYRQTLGQGPEFLTYFQNEAQLEKSRLLSDRFSAERPKGSFSTLEIQRTEQGDSAMYLCASSLGLPGTGNEQYFGPGTRLLVL.